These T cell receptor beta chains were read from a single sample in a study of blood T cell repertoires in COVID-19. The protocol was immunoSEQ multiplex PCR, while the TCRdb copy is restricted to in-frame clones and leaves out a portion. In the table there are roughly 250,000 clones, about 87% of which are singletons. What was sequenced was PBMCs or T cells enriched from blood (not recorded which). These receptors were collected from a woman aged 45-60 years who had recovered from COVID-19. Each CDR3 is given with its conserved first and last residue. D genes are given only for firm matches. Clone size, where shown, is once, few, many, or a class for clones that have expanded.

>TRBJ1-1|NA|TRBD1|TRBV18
CASSPRPQGGTEAFF
TGTGCCAGCTCACCACGTCCCCAGGGGGGAACTGAAGCTTTCTTT
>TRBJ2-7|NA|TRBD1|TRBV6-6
CASTRTGKDPYEQYF
TGTGCCAGCACCAGGACAGGGAAGGACCCCTACGAGCAGTACTTC
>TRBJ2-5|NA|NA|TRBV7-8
CASSLGLQETQYF
TGTGCCAGCAGCTTAGGACTACAAGAGACCCAGTACTTC
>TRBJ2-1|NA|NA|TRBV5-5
CASSLSAGGFYEQFF
TGTGCCAGCAGCCTCAGTGCGGGTGGTTTCTATGAGCAGTTCTTC
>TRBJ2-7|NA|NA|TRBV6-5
CASSSMVPPEQYF
TGTGCCAGCAGTTCTATGGTCCCTCCTGAGCAGTACTTC
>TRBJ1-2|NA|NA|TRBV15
CATRPRTALTYGYTF
TGTGCCACCAGACCGAGGACAGCGCTGACTTATGGCTACACCTTC
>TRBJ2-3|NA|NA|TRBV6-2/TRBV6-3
CASSTRGDTQYF
TGTGCCAGCAGCACGCGGGGAGATACGCAGTATTTT
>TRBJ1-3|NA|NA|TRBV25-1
CASSDDVWAAGNTIYF
TGTGCCAGCAGTGACGATGTGTGGGCAGCTGGAAACACCATATATTTT
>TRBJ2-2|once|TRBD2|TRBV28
CASSAPGLAGPYTGELFF
TGTGCCAGCAGCGCGCCGGGACTAGCGGGTCCATACACCGGGGAGCTGTTTTTT
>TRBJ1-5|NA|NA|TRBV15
CATSRDRVGRQPQHF
TGTGCCACCAGCAGAGATCGGGTAGGTCGGCAGCCCCAGCATTTT
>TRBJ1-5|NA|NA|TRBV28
CASGRVYSNQPQHF
TGTGCCAGCGGCAGGGTTTATAGCAATCAGCCCCAGCATTTT
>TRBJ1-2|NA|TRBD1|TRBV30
CAWSSWDRGSANYGYTF
TGTGCCTGGAGTAGTTGGGACAGGGGATCGGCTAACTATGGCTACACCTTC
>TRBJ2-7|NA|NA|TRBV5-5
CATTQGTHVYEQYF
TGTGCCACCACACAGGGAACTCACGTCTACGAGCAGTACTTC
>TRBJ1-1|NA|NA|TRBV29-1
CSVPGGTTEAFF
TGCAGCGTCCCGGGGGGGACCACTGAAGCTTTCTTT
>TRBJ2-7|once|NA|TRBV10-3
CAIGRGVAYEQYF
TGTGCCATCGGCCGAGGAGTGGCCTACGAGCAGTACTTC
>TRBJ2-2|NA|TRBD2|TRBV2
CASKTSGTTGELFF
TGTGCCAGCAAGACTAGCGGGACCACCGGGGAGCTGTTTTTT
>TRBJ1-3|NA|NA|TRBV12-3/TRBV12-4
CASRTYSGNTIYF
TGTGCCAGCAGGACTTACTCTGGAAACACCATATATTTT
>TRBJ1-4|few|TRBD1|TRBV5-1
CASSLRTGGLGEKLFF
TGCGCCAGCAGCTTAAGGACAGGGGGCCTCGGTGAAAAACTGTTTTTT
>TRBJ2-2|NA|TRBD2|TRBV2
CASSRGRGTGELFF
TGTGCCAGCAGTCGCGGGAGGGGAACCGGGGAGCTGTTTTTT
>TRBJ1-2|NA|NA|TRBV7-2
CASRRTANYGYTF
TGTGCCAGCAGGCGCACAGCTAACTATGGCTACACCTTC
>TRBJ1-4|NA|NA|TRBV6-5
CASSNARGALEKLFF
TGTGCCAGCAGTAACGCCCGGGGGGCACTTGAAAAACTGTTTTTT
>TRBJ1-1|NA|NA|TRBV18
CASSQIMNTEAFF
TGTGCCAGCTCACAAATCATGAACACTGAAGCTTTCTTT
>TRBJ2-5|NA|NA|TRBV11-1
CASSEQRGGETQYF
TGTGCCAGCAGCGAACAACGGGGAGGAGAGACCCAGTACTTC
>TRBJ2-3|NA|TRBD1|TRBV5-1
CASSLEGDRATDTQYF
TGCGCCAGCAGCTTGGAAGGGGACAGGGCCACAGATACGCAGTATTTT
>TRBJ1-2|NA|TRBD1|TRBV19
CASRTGGVHRYGYTF
TGTGCCAGTAGGACAGGGGGCGTTCATCGCTATGGCTACACCTTC
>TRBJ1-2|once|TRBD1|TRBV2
CASSLEQGRGYGYTF
TGTGCCAGCAGTCTGGAACAGGGGAGAGGCTATGGCTACACCTTC
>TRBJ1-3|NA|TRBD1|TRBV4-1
CASSQGDSLSGNTIYF
TGCGCCAGCAGCCAAGGGGACAGTTTATCTGGAAACACCATATATTTT
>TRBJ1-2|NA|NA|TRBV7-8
CASSFQGGAGPYNYGYTF
TGTGCCAGCAGCTTCCAAGGCGGGGCAGGGCCCTATAACTATGGCTACACCTTC
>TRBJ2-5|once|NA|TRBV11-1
CASSLAWSSSRETQYF
TGTGCCAGCAGCTTAGCCTGGTCTAGCTCCCGGGAGACCCAGTACTTC
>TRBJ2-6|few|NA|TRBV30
CAWETGSGANVLTF
TGTGCCTGGGAGACAGGCTCTGGGGCCAACGTCCTGACTTTC
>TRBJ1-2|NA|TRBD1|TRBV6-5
CASSRRGRVYGYTF
TGTGCCAGCAGCCGCAGGGGGCGAGTCTATGGCTACACCTTC
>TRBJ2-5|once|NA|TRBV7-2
CASSLARGLGETQYF
TGTGCCAGCAGCTTAGCCCGTGGACTGGGGGAGACCCAGTACTTC